Below are 14 T cell receptor beta chains sequenced from a single sample in a study of shared clonotypes between healthy human individuals. The assay was immunoSEQ multiplex PCR, and TCRdb's table has in-frame clones only and misses some. The sample records hundreds of thousands of clones, roughly 95% being singletons. CD45RO negativity and positive selection for CCR7 defined naive CD8 cells, a population that excluded terminally differentiated effector memory CD45RA+ cells. Sequenced sample: naive CD8+ T cells sorted from blood. These receptors were obtained from a woman aged 25 to 39 in good health.

The chain has TRBV29-1 and TRBJ2-1; 7 bases fit TRBD2. J was trimmed by 4 bases and V by 4 bases; bases with no gene match: 10. CDR3 length equals 15 residues. CDR1 is SQVTM, CDR2 ANQGSEA, per germline. The CDR3 DNA is TGCAGCGTTGTGGGAGGGGAGAGAGAGTACAATGAGCAGTTCTTC. It translates to CSVVGGEREYNEQFF.

The chain recombines TRBV25-1 with TRBJ2-1, with D possibly matching TRBD2 (6 bases). Germline CDR1 MGHDK, CDR2 SYGVNS. This CDR3 has 12 amino acids. Trimming stripped 5 bases from V and 7 bases from J, with 9 bases between. CDR3 DNA sequence: TGTGCCAGCAGTCGGGGGACGAATGAGCAGTTCTTC. It specifies CASSRGTNEQFF.

The CDR3 sequence: CASSLGGTSGFYEQYF. CDR3 coding DNA: TGTGCCAGCAGCTTGGGGGGGACTAGCGGTTTCTACGAGCAGTACTTC. This rearrangement joins TRBV5-4 to TRBJ2-7; TRBD2 agrees at 11 bases. V was clipped by 0 bases and J by 3 bases; unmatched bases: 5. The CDR3 loop spans 16 amino acids. Germline V gene data show CDR1 as SGHNT and CDR2 as YYREEE (reference sequence).

The V gene is TRBV7-8, the J gene TRBJ2-7, with 7 positions matching TRBD2. Germline V CDR1 and CDR2: SGHVS, FQNEAQ. This CDR3 is built from 12 residues. This CDR3 is CATPGRPHEQYF. CDR3 sequence (DNA): TGTGCTACACCCGGGAGGCCCCACGAGCAGTACTTC.

The chain employs TRBV10-3 and TRBJ2-3, with 9 nucleotides matching TRBD1. J lost 4 bases, V lost 5 bases, and 7 bases had no gene match. Germline V gives CDR1 ENHRY, CDR2 SYGVKD. The CDR3 covers 15 residues. CDR3 amino acids: CAISKRTGDSDTQYF. CDR3 DNA sequence: TGTGCCATCAGTAAAAGGACAGGGGATTCAGATACGCAGTATTTT.

This clone has just one count. The V and J genes are TRBV6-5 and TRBJ2-7; TRBD2 is a possible D gene (6 bases). The germline V gene encodes CDR1 MNHEY and CDR2 SVGAGI. This CDR3 has 16 amino acids. Trimming shortened V by 3 bases and J by 3 bases, and 18 bases separated the two germline ends. The chain's CDR3 is CASSYLFRGSHYEQYF. The DNA of the CDR3 is TGTGCCAGCAGTTATCTTTTCCGGGGGAGTCACTACGAGCAGTACTTC.

V is TRBV14 and J is TRBJ1-1; possible D gene TRBD1, 5 bases. The CDR3 covers 13 residues. CDR1 and CDR2 (germline): SGHDN, FVKESK. The V end was cut by 1 base, the J end by 4 bases, with 7 bases between. CDR3 nucleotide sequence: TGTGCCAGCAGCCAAGCAGGGTTCACTGAAGCTTTCTTT. Its translation: CASSQAGFTEAFF.

V gene TRBV6-5 combines with J gene TRBJ2-4; maybe TRBD2 (5 bases). V shed 6 bases and J shed 0 bases, with 12 bases lying between them. The CDR3 runs to 15 residues. The V gene's germline CDR1 is MNHEY and CDR2 SVGAGI. The CDR3 sequence is CASSVVEGAKNIQYF. For the CDR3, the DNA is TGTGCCAGCAGCGTCGTTGAGGGAGCCAAAAACATTCAGTACTTC.

This chain links TRBV10-2 with TRBJ2-7; D is ambiguous. Germline lookup yields CDR1 WSHSY and CDR2 SAAADI. The ends were cut back, 7 bases at V and 0 bases at J, with 10 bases in the middle. This CDR3 is 13 amino acids long. The CDR3 loop reads CASIPLYSYEQYF. Here the CDR3 DNA reads TGCGCCAGCATCCCACTCTACTCCTACGAGCAGTACTTC.

This chain links TRBV15 with TRBJ2-1; tentative D call: TRBD2 (6 bases). With 5 bases removed from V and 0 bases from J, the gap between germline ends came to 11 bases. The CDR3 totals 15 residues. In germline, CDR1 is LNHNV, CDR2 YYDKDF (reference sequence). This CDR3 reads CATSPHSGSYNEQFF. CDR3 nucleotide sequence: TGTGCCACCAGCCCACATAGCGGCTCCTACAATGAGCAGTTCTTC. Together with reference TRBV15 and TRBJ2-1, the CDR3 gives the full variable domain: DAMVIQNPRYQVTQFGKPVTLSCSQTLNHNVMYWYQQKSSQAPKLLFHYYDKDFNNEADTPDNFQSRRPNTSFCFLDIRSPGLGDTAMYLCATSPHSGSYNEQFFGPGTRLTVL.

The chain uses TRBV27 and TRBJ2-2; D might be TRBD1 (6 bases). Germline CDR1 and CDR2: MNHEY and SMNVEV (reference sequence). The CDR3 spans 15 residues. V was cut by 3 bases and J by 3 bases, with 11 bases left in between. CDR3 DNA sequence: TGTGCCAGCAGTTTGGCACAGGGTGACACCGGGGAGCTGTTTTTT. Translation: CASSLAQGDTGELFF.

CDR3 bases: TGTGCCAGCAGTGAATATGTGGGCGTGGGGGAGCAGTACTTC. It is translated as CASSEYVGVGEQYF. The V gene is TRBV2, the J gene TRBJ2-7; D is unclear. There are 14 residues in the CDR3. V was pared by 2 bases and J by 7 bases, with 15 bases between. Germline V gives CDR1 SNHLY, CDR2 FYNNEI.

This chain joins TRBV27 and TRBJ2-7; 7 positions agree with TRBD1. Germline V gene data show CDR1 as MNHEY and CDR2 as SMNVEV (reference sequence). The CDR3 contains 16 residues. Losses at the gene ends were 2 bases for V and 3 bases for J; bases not matched to a gene: 10. Here the CDR3 reads CASSLVGGTAIYEQYF. CDR3 in DNA: TGTGCCAGCAGTTTAGTAGGTGGGACAGCCATCTACGAGCAGTACTTC.

J is TRBJ2-2 and V is TRBV11-1, with a tentative D call TRBD1 (5 bases). The CDR3 totals 18 residues. V shed 1 base and J shed 2 bases, with 17 bases lying between them. CDR1 is SGHAT and CDR2 is FQDESV in the germline V gene (reference sequence). In DNA, the CDR3 is TGTGCCAGCAGCTTAGGCAGGGTCGCAATAGGAAACACCGGGGAGCTGTTTTTT. It codes for CASSLGRVAIGNTGELFF.